This T cell receptor (beta chain) was captured by sequencing in a study of CD8 T cells in ankylosing spondylitis. Findings and limits, study-wide: CD8+ disease-linked clones were present at relatively low frequencies in blood.

This clonotype has more than one count but fewer than ten. The target antigen is unknown. With 0 bases clipped from V and 1 base from J, the junction kept 0 bases outside the gene matches. This CDR3 is built from 15 residues. TCRdb used MiXCR to reprocess the 5' RACE reads, holding one entry per CDR3 protein. Here the sample spans hundreds of thousands of distinct CDR3 sequences, over 15% being singletons. The gene calls are TRBV12-3 or TRBV12-4 and TRBJ2-4, with 7 bases fitting TRBD2. The specimen sequenced was blood, either unsorted or a sorted T cell fraction (not recorded which). The sequence derives from a male donor with ankylosing spondylitis or in good health (not recorded which). The CDR3 coding sequence is TGTGCCAGCAGTTTAGCCGGGGGGGCCAAAAACATTCAGTACTTC. The encoded protein is CASSLAGGAKNIQYF.